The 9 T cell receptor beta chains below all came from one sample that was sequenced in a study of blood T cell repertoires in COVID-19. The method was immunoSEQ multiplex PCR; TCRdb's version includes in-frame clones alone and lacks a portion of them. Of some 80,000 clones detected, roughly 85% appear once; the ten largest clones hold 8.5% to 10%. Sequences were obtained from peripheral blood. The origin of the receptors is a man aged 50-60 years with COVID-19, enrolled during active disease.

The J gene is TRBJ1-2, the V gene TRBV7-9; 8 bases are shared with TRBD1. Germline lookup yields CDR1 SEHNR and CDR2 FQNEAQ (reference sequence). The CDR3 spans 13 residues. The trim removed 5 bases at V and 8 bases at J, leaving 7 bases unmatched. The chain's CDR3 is CASSPRTGFGYTF. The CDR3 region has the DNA TGTGCCAGCAGCCCACGGACAGGGTTCGGCTACACCTTC.

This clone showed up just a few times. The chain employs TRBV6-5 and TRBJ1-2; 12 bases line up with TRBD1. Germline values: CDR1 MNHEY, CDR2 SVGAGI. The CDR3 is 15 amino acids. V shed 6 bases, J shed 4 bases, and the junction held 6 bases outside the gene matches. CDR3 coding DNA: TGTGCCAGCAGCACGGGACAGGGGGCGAGCTATGGCTACACCTTC. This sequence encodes CASSTGQGASYGYTF.

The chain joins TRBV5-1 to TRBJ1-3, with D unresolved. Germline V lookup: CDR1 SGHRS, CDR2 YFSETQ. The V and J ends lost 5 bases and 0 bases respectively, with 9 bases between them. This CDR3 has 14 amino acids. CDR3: CASRSMVSGNTIYF. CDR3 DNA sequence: TGCGCCAGCAGGTCTATGGTCTCTGGAAACACCATATATTTT.

The CDR3 coding sequence is TGTGCCAGTAACCACTGGGCGATGAACACTGAAGCTTTCTTT. Translating it yields CASNHWAMNTEAFF. The chain recombines TRBV19 with TRBJ1-1; no clear D gene. This CDR3 spans 14 amino acids. From germline, CDR1 is LNHDA and CDR2 SQIVND (reference sequence). The germline V and J ends were trimmed by 7 bases and 0 bases, with 12 bases remaining between them.

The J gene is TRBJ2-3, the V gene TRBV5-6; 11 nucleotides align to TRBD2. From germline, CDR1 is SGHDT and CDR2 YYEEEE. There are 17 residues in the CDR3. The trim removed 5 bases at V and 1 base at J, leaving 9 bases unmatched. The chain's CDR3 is CASRSETSGKRTDTQYF. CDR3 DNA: TGTGCCAGCAGATCCGAGACTAGCGGGAAACGCACAGATACGCAGTATTTT.

The CDR3 loop is CASSLARRGNTEAFF. In DNA, the CDR3 is TGTGCCAGCAGCTTAGCACGGCGGGGGAACACTGAAGCTTTCTTT. The chain links TRBV11-2 to TRBJ1-1; no reliable D call. The CDR3 spans 15 residues. Germline V gene sequence: CDR1 SGHAT, CDR2 FQNNGV. Between the trimmed V and J ends, which lost 1 base and 1 base, there was a span of 10 bases.

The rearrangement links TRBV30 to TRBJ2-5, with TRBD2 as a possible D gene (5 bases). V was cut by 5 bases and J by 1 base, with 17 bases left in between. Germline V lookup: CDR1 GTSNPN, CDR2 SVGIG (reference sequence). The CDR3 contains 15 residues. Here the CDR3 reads CAWDKTPGFQETQYF. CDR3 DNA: TGTGCCTGGGATAAAACGCCGGGATTCCAAGAGACCCAGTACTTC.

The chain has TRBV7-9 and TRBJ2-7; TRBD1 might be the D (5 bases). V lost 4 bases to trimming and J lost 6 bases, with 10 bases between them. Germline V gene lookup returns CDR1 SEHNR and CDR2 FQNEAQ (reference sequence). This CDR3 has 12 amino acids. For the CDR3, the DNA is TGTGCCAGCAGCTCACAGGCGACCGAGCAGTACTTC. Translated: CASSSQATEQYF.

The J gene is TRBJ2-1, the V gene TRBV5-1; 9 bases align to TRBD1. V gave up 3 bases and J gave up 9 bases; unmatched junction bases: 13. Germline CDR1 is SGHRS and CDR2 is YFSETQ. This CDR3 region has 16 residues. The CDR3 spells CASSWRDRGSMGEQFF. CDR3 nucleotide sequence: TGCGCCAGCAGCTGGCGAGACAGGGGGTCGATGGGTGAGCAGTTCTTC. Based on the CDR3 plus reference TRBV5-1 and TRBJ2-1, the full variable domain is KAGVTQTPRYLIKTRGQQVTLSCSPISGHRSVSWYQQTPGQGLQFLFEYFSETQRNKGNFPGRFSGRQFSNSRSEMNVSTLELGDSALYLCASSWRDRGSMGEQFFGPGTRLTVL.